The entry that follows covers one TCR beta chain sequence. The count of this clone is one. It has no known antigen specificity. Nothing much larger sits one base from this clone, and base qualities are not available. The sample's treatment or condition, from its label and the paper: roughly 19 received Ad26.COV2.S at low or high dose, single or two shots; five or six received placebo; per-sample allocation not given. For vaccine and placebo recipients, the sequenced repertoires came from samples collected on day 63 after the first injection. Cohort 1b enrolled around 23 adults aged 18-55 years at a single site in Boston, USA, between 29 July and 7 August 2020. As a vaccine, Ad26.COV2.S was a replication-incompetent adenovirus type 26 vector that expressed a prefusion-stabilized SARS-CoV-2 spike protein derived from the original Wuhan strain. The data derive from a study of Ad26.COV2.S vaccination and SARS-CoV-2 variants (dated by TCRdb to the early 2020s). Background on the whole study: Donors in the vaccine arm were drawn from COV1001, a multicentre, randomized, double-blind, placebo-controlled phase I-IIa trial testing Ad26.COV2.S in healthy adults. Throughout the experiments and outcome assessment, investigators stayed blinded to trial group allocation. Ad26.COV2.S was given intramuscularly at 5x10^10 or 1x10^11 viral particles, as a single shot or as two shots 56 days apart. The TCR-sequenced set comprised approximately 32 samples: roughly 19 Ad26.COV2.S vaccine recipients, 5 placebo recipients and 8 SARS-CoV-2 convalescent individuals. Trial participants were randomized into five groups of five, in which low-dose or high-dose Ad26.COV2.S was given once or twice, or placebo was given on both occasions. Sequencing of the TCRbeta repertoire served to evaluate the specificity and breadth of SARS-CoV-2-reactive T cell receptors following Ad26.COV2.S vaccination. Overall study results and their limits: Ad26.COV2.S recipients had higher spike-specific TCR breadth than placebo recipients (P = 0.0014). It was noted by the authors that total T cell responses may have been underestimated by the TCR breadth and depth analyses. Non-spike TCR breadth was comparable between vaccine and placebo recipients, consistent with the vaccine containing only spike. The study was not powered for comparison of responses between vaccine doses or regimens. After vaccination, substantial breadth of spike-specific CD8+ and CD4+ T cell responses was reported.

V has 4 bases trimmed and J has 12 bases trimmed; junction bases matching no gene number 12. CDR1 and CDR2 (SGHAT, FQNNGV) derive from the germline V gene. From the cysteine through the phenylalanine, the CDR3 covers 13 amino acids. Only the CDR3 DNA is retained, 39 bases long and in frame from the first base. The immunoSEQ Assay was the method used to sequence TCRbeta CDR3 regions. After extraction, genomic DNA underwent amplification by bias-controlled multiplex PCR, followed by high-throughput sequencing. The original methods were these. To quantify the absolute abundance of every unique TCRbeta CDR3 region, sequences were collapsed and filtered. T cell fraction was estimated by normalizing TCRbeta template counts to usable DNA, with usable DNA measured through amplification of reference genes found in all nucleated cells. Repertoire TCRs were annotated as SARS-CoV-2-specific by exact matching of V gene, CDR3 amino acid sequence and J gene to a known reactive TCR set. MIRA supplied the reference SARS-CoV-2 TCR set, which was filtered for enrichment in COVID-19-positive ImmuneCODE repertoires so that public or cross-reactive TCRs were removed. Using the MIRA antigens, annotated TCRs were further analysed by specific ORF or by position within an ORF. Depth was the summed frequency of annotated unique rearrangements, while breadth was defined as annotated unique rearrangements over total unique productive rearrangements. Group comparisons of TCR breadth used two-sided Wilcoxon rank-sum tests. In its TCRdb copy, this immuneACCESS table keeps in-frame sequences only and misses some clones. Where compared with another copy, unresolved V genes explain less than half of these, and the others have no known cause. Clonal size and the V and J genes are those of that table, whereas D and trimming came from the DNA. This sample lists under 550,000 clones; around 87% were detected once. The top ten constitute roughly 4% of the sample.

The chain is made from TRBV11-2 and TRBJ2-7; 7 nucleotides in the junction match TRBD2. This clonotype was sampled from a person aged 18-65 years who received the Ad26.COV2.S COVID-19 vaccine or a placebo. This material consisted of peripheral blood, taken in a trial of Ad26.COV2.S vaccine versus placebo. The CDR3 here reads CASSSSGTTDSYF. The sequenced DNA: TGTGCCAGCAGCTCAAGCGGGACTACCGATTCGTACTTC.